A selection of T cell receptor beta chains follows, all from one sample in a study of spatial heterogeneity in lung cancer. TCRdb independently ran MiXCR on the 5' RACE reads; one entry per CDR3 protein. The top ten clones hold roughly 17% of a sample with some 110,000 distinct CDR3 sequences, 12% of them seen once. This material consisted of PBMCs, taken at follow-up. All receptors derive from a male donor with early-stage non-small cell lung cancer. The CDR3 runs from the conserved cysteine through the conserved F or W. A D gene is named only where the DNA matches it firmly. Clone size is shown for a subset of rows, as once, few, many or a class of expanded clone.

j_call cdr3_length d_call clone_size v_call cdr3_aa cdr3_nt
TRBJ1-5 13 . few TRBV7-6 CASSLEGFVPQHF TGTGCCAGCAGCTTAGAAGGGTTCGTCCCCCAGCATTTT
TRBJ2-2 15 TRBD2 few TRBV7-9 CASRTSGLNTGELFF TGTGCCAGCAGGACTAGCGGGTTGAACACCGGGGAGCTGTTTTTT
TRBJ2-2 15 TRBD1 . TRBV5-1 CASADRGSNTGELFF TGCGCCAGCGCTGACAGGGGGTCGAACACCGGGGAGCTGTTTTTT
TRBJ1-1 13 . many TRBV12-3/TRBV12-4 CASSFGMNTEAFF TGTGCCAGCAGTTTCGGGATGAACACTGAAGCTTTCTTT
TRBJ2-3 14 TRBD1 . TRBV28 CASTLGQLVDTQYF TGTGCCAGCACGTTGGGACAGCTAGTAGATACGCAGTATTTT
TRBJ2-7 14 TRBD1 few TRBV10-3 CASGPGQGSSEQYF TGTGCCTCAGGGCCGGGACAGGGTTCGAGTGAGCAGTACTTC
TRBJ2-7 15 . once TRBV12-3/TRBV12-4 CASSLAGTPAYEQYF TGTGCCAGCAGTTTAGCGGGGACACCCGCCTACGAGCAGTACTTC
TRBJ2-2 16 . once TRBV6-6 CASRPRGGAGTGELFF TGTGCCAGCAGACCCAGGGGGGGAGCAGGCACCGGGGAGCTGTTTTTT
TRBJ2-4 18 TRBD2 few TRBV10-2 CASSESRGLVIAKNIQYF TGCGCCAGCAGTGAGTCGAGGGGACTAGTGATAGCCAAAAACATTCAGTACTTC
TRBJ2-1 15 TRBD2 many TRBV29-1 CSVADLAGGYNEQFF TGCAGCGTTGCTGACTTAGCGGGGGGCTACAATGAGCAGTTCTTC
TRBJ2-3 15 . once TRBV3-1 CASSLRAGSTDTQYF TGTGCCAGCAGCCTGAGGGCGGGCAGCACAGATACGCAGTATTTT
TRBJ2-2 12 TRBD1 few TRBV28 CASTGGTGELFF TGTGCCAGTACAGGGGGCACCGGGGAGCTGTTTTTT
TRBJ1-1 16 . . TRBV9 CASSSTGSSLNTEAFF TGTGCCAGCAGCTCGACAGGAAGCTCGTTGAACACTGAAGCTTTCTTT
TRBJ1-5 16 . few TRBV6-1 CASSGSGTFGNQPQHF TGTGCCAGCAGCGGGAGTGGGACATTTGGCAATCAGCCCCAGCATTTT
TRBJ1-4 15 . . TRBV5-1 CASSLVSGPNEKLFF TGCGCCAGCAGCTTGGTCTCAGGGCCTAATGAAAAACTGTTTTTT
TRBJ1-2 15 TRBD1 many TRBV29-1 CSVNARDRGGYGYTF TGCAGCGTCAATGCCCGGGACAGGGGCGGCTATGGCTACACCTTC
TRBJ2-7 14 TRBD2 . TRBV5-1 CASREPGLAREQYF TGCGCCAGCAGGGAGCCGGGACTAGCGCGGGAGCAGTACTTC